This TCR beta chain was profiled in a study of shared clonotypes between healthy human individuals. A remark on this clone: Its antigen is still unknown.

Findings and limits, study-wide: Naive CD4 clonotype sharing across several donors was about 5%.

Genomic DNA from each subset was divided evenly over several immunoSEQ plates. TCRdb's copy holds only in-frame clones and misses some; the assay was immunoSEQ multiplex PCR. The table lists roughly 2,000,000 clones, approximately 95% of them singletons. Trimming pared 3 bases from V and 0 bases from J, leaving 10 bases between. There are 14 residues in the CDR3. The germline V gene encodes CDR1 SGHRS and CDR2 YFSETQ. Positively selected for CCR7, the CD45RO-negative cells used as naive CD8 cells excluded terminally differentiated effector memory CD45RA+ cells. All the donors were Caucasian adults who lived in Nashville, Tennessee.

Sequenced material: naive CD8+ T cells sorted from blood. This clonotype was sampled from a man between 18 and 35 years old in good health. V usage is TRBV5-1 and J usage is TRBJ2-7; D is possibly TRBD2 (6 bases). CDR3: CASSYDGSSYEQYF. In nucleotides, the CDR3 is TGCGCCAGCAGCTACGACGGGAGCTCCTACGAGCAGTACTTC.